The clone carrying this T cell receptor (beta chain) was recorded only once. What it binds is not known. Sample treatment: roughly nine-day PBMC culture with coronavirus spike peptide pools or control peptides (ViraFEST assay). This sample was taken from a study of vaccination and CD4 T cells after COVID-19. CD4+ T cells that had been cultured provided DNA sequenced with the Oncomine TCR Beta short-read assay. One entry per CDR3 protein results from TCRdb running MiXCR on the PCR reads. The table includes some 20,000 distinct CDR3 sequences, under 70% detected once. Germline V lookup: CDR1 SGHRS, CDR2 YFSETQ. The germline V and J ends were trimmed by 5 bases and 3 bases, with 3 bases remaining between them. This CDR3 contains 11 residues.

The sequencing input was CD4+ T cells from blood, cultured in vitro. The source of this sequence is a human donor who had recovered from COVID-19. The chain combines TRBV5-1 with TRBJ2-1; unclear D gene. In nucleotides, the CDR3 is TGCGCCAGCAGTGACTACAATGAGCAGTTCTTC. Translated: CASSDYNEQFF.